This T cell receptor beta chain was obtained from a study of control samples from healthy donors and cancer patients. CDR1 is SGHAT and CDR2 is FQNNGV in the germline V gene. The CDR3 runs to 16 residues. V was clipped by 5 bases and J by 1 base, with 15 bases between them. The protocol was immunoSEQ multiplex PCR, while the TCRdb copy is restricted to in-frame clones and leaves out a portion. The repertoire holds around 100,000 clones, with 88% as singletons. The sequence was collected from a woman aged 70-85 years in good health. The chain couples TRBV11-2 to TRBJ1-3; D is unclear. Sequenced material: blood. In nucleotides, the CDR3 is TGTGCCAGCAGCCCCTATATAGCCTTATCTGGAAACACCATATATTTT. Encoded protein: CASSPYIALSGNTIYF.